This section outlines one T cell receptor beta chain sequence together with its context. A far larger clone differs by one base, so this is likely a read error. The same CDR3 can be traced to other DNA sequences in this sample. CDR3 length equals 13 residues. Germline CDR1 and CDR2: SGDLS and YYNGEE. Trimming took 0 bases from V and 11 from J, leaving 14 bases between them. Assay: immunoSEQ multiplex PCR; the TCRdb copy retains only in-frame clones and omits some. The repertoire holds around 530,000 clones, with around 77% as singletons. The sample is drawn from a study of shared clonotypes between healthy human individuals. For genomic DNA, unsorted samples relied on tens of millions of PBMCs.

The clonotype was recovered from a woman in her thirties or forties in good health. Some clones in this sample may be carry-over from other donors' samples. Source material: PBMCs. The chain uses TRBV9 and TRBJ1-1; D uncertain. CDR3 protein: CASSVGAGNEAFF. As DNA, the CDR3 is TGTGCCAGCAGCGTAGGGGCAGGCAATGAGGCTTTCTTT.